What follows are 30 T cell receptor beta chains derived from one specimen sequenced in a study of shared clonotypes between healthy human individuals. This table comes from immunoSEQ multiplex PCR, and its TCRdb copy is limited to in-frame clones, with some not included. Among 2 million to 2.5 million clones, approximately 95% were seen once, and the ten largest hold 0.39%. Material for sequencing was naive CD4+ T cells from PBMCs. Subset specified: CD45RA+ positively selected. The receptors come from a man aged 18 to 29 in good health. Some clones in this sample may be carry-over from other donors' samples.

With regard to this clone: One junction end does not reproduce the germline sequence, and a read error may be involved. The chain couples TRBV7-3 to TRBJ1-5; no reliable D call. The CDR3 loop spans 13 amino acids. Germline-derived CDR1 and CDR2 are SGHTA and FQGTGA. This CDR3 is CASSLFSDQPQHF. CDR3 DNA: TGTGCCAGCAGCTTATTTAGCGATCAGCCCCAGCATTTT. Supplemented by reference TRBV7-3 and TRBJ1-5, the full variable domain reads GAGVSQTPSNKVTEKGKYVELRCDPISGHTALYWYRQSLGQGPEFLIYFQGTGAADDSGLPNDRFFAVRPEGSVSTLKIQRTERGDSAVYLCASSLFSDQPQHFGDGTRLSIL.

The CDR3 nucleotides are TGTGCCAGCAGTGTATTCGGGCCGCACCGCGTGGTGGTGCAGTACTTC. This encodes CASSVFGPHRVVVQYF. The rearrangement joins TRBV2 to TRBJ2-7; D is unclear. CDR1 and CDR2 (germline): SNHLY, FYNNEI. The CDR3 consists of 16 residues. V was pared by 4 bases and J by 9 bases, with 25 bases between.

V gene TRBV19 combines with J gene TRBJ2-1; 7 bases are shared with TRBD1. The V and J ends lost 6 bases and 4 bases, in that order; junction bases with no gene match: 12. This CDR3 comprises 16 residues. Germline values: CDR1 LNHDA, CDR2 SQIVND (reference sequence). The chain's CDR3 is CASRETGIGRYNEQFF. The DNA of the CDR3 is TGTGCCAGTAGAGAGACAGGGATCGGACGGTACAATGAGCAGTTCTTC.

The V call is TRBV2, the J call TRBJ1-3; D is unclear. This CDR3 region has 15 residues. The V end was cut by 4 bases, the J end by 0 bases, with 10 bases between. The V gene's germline CDR1 is SNHLY and CDR2 FYNNEI. CDR3 nucleotides: TGTGCCAGCAGTGCCATTCGCGGCTCTGGAAACACCATATATTTT. Its protein product is CASSAIRGSGNTIYF.

This clone showed up just once. This chain links TRBV2 with TRBJ1-2; 10 positions match TRBD1. The CDR3 length is 14 residues. From germline, CDR1 is SNHLY and CDR2 FYNNEI. V was pared by 6 bases and J by 0 bases, with 1 base of the junction left unmatched. The CDR3 here is CASRGTGANYGYTF. The CDR3 DNA reads TGTGCCAGCAGAGGGACAGGGGCTAACTATGGCTACACCTTC.

This rearrangement joins TRBV18 to TRBJ2-7; TRBD1 matches 7 bases. The CDR3 covers 15 residues. The ends lost 0 bases at V and 3 bases at J; junction bases unmatched: 5. Germline V gene sequence: CDR1 KGHSH, CDR2 LQKENI. CDR3 sequence: CASSPPVRGFYEQYF. CDR3 DNA sequence: TGTGCCAGCTCACCACCGGTCAGGGGGTTCTACGAGCAGTACTTC.

The count of this clone is one. This rearrangement joins TRBV9 to TRBJ2-1, with unresolved D. This CDR3 is 14 amino acids long. V was pared by 1 base and J by 0 bases, with 5 bases between. Looked up from germline, CDR1 is SGDLS and CDR2 is YYNGEE. CDR3: CASSVHSSYNEQFF. CDR3 nucleotides: TGTGCCAGCAGCGTACATAGCTCCTACAATGAGCAGTTCTTC.

The V and J genes are TRBV25-1 and TRBJ2-5, with 9 bases identical to TRBD1. The CDR3 sequence is 15 residues long. Germline V CDR1 and CDR2: MGHDK, SYGVNS. V was pared by 4 bases and J by 5 bases, with 8 bases of the junction left unmatched. CDR3 loop: CASSVNRGLGETQYF. CDR3 DNA sequence: TGTGCCAGCAGTGTTAACAGGGGGCTAGGGGAGACCCAGTACTTC.

The rearrangement joins TRBV18 to TRBJ2-2; 11 bases align to TRBD2. This CDR3 comprises 15 residues. The germline V gene encodes CDR1 KGHSH and CDR2 LQKENI. The trim removed 5 bases at V and 5 bases at J, leaving 4 bases unmatched. The CDR3 spells CASSKTSGTTGELFF. The CDR3, as DNA: TGTGCCAGCTCAAAGACTAGCGGGACAACCGGGGAGCTGTTTTTT.

The chain has TRBV7-8 and TRBJ2-3; 8 bases match TRBD2. Trimming removed 5 bases from V and 1 base from J; junction bases left unmatched: 11. The CDR3 runs to 17 residues. The germline V gene has CDR1 SGHVS and CDR2 FQNEAQ. The CDR3 DNA reads as TGTGCCAGCAGCCCTACTGTACGGCGGGAGGGCACAGATACGCAGTATTTT. Amino acid sequence: CASSPTVRREGTDTQYF.

The gene calls are TRBV15 and TRBJ1-3; 8 bases line up with TRBD1. V shed 5 bases and J 1 base; nucleotides not matched to a gene: 7. CDR1 is LNHNV, CDR2 YYDKDF, per germline (reference sequence). The CDR3 loop spans 16 amino acids. CDR3 protein: CATSPTGVLSGNTIYF. The CDR3 nucleotides are TGTGCCACCAGCCCGACAGGGGTCCTATCTGGAAACACCATATATTTT.

This clone showed up just once. The chain combines TRBV5-8 with TRBJ1-1, with 7 bases lining up with TRBD1. The germline gives CDR1 SGHTS, CDR2 YDEGEE. The CDR3 extends over 18 amino acids. With 3 bases clipped from V and 0 bases from J, the junction kept 14 bases outside the gene matches. CDR3 nucleotide sequence: TGTGCCAGCAGCTCGATGACAGGGTGGTACCGAATGAACACTGAAGCTTTCTTT. This sequence encodes CASSSMTGWYRMNTEAFF.

V gene TRBV9 combines with J gene TRBJ1-2; D is possibly TRBD1 (6 bases). The CDR3 runs to 16 residues. Germline CDR1 is SGDLS and CDR2 is YYNGEE. The V end lost 2 bases, the J end lost 2 bases, and 16 bases lay between the germline ends. Here the CDR3 reads CASSVGGTTLNYGYTF. The CDR3 nucleotides read TGTGCCAGCAGCGTGGGGGGGACAACTCTCAACTATGGCTACACCTTC.

In this sample, this clone turned up once. The V gene is TRBV7-9, the J gene TRBJ2-1; TRBD2 matches 7 bases. Trimming took 6 bases from V and 10 from J; bases not matched to a gene: 9. The germline V gene has CDR1 SEHNR and CDR2 FQNEAQ (reference sequence). This CDR3 is built from 13 residues. CDR3 bases: TGTGCCAGCAGGCCGGGAGGCCCTTCGGAGCAGTTCTTC. It encodes CASRPGGPSEQFF.

CDR3 DNA sequence: TGTGCCAGCAGCCCAGGGGTAACTAACTATGGCTACACCTTC. Protein product: CASSPGVTNYGYTF. V usage is TRBV28 and J usage is TRBJ1-2; D possibly corresponds to TRBD1 (6 bases). Germline-derived CDR1 and CDR2 are MDHEN and SYDVKM. The CDR3 is made up of 14 amino acids. V was trimmed by 6 bases and J by 0 bases, leaving 11 bases between them.

The chain joins TRBV5-1 to TRBJ2-3; 12 positions match TRBD1. In germline, CDR1 is SGHRS, CDR2 YFSETQ. The CDR3 runs 15 residues. The V and J ends lost 7 bases and 5 bases, in that order; junction bases with no gene match: 8. The CDR3 loop reads CASSGTGGAGDTQYF. As DNA, the CDR3 is TGCGCCAGCTCCGGGACAGGGGGCGCGGGAGATACGCAGTATTTT.

The chain recombines TRBV6-1 with TRBJ2-3, with TRBD2 as a possible D gene (5 bases). Trimming shortened V by 1 base and J by 1 base, and 9 bases separated the two germline ends. There are 15 residues in the CDR3. Germline V gives CDR1 MNHNS, CDR2 SASEGT. The CDR3 nucleotides read TGTGCCAGCAGTGAAGTGGGGAGCGGCACAGATACGCAGTATTTT. It is translated as CASSEVGSGTDTQYF.

The chain links TRBV5-1 to TRBJ1-1, with D perhaps matching TRBD1 (6 bases). V lost 0 bases and J 2 bases, leaving 14 bases between the germline ends. The germline CDR1 and CDR2 sequences are SGHRS and YFSETQ. The CDR3 length is 16 residues. The chain's CDR3 is CASSLAGMTGNTEAFF. The CDR3 DNA follows: TGCGCCAGCAGCTTGGCCGGAATGACAGGAAACACTGAAGCTTTCTTT.

The chain is built from TRBV4-3 and TRBJ2-5; 7 positions agree with TRBD1. V dropped 0 bases and J dropped 3; count of bases not matched to a gene: 1. The CDR3 is 14 residues long. Germline CDR1 and CDR2: LGHNA and YSLEER. CDR3 residues: CASSQETGEETQYF. The CDR3 nucleotides are TGCGCCAGCAGCCAAGAAACAGGGGAAGAGACCCAGTACTTC.

This clone was picked up one time. This sequence joins TRBV9 and TRBJ2-3; no clear D gene. The CDR3 is 14 residues long. Germline lookup yields CDR1 SGDLS and CDR2 YYNGEE. Trimming cost V 0 bases and J 2 bases, with 7 bases left between them. CDR3 DNA sequence: TGTGCCAGCAGCGTAGTTCCAGACACAGATACGCAGTATTTT. It yields the protein CASSVVPDTDTQYF.

This chain links TRBV28 with TRBJ1-2, with D hard to call. This CDR3 has 13 residues. Trimming took 6 bases from V and 5 from J, leaving 13 bases between them. The germline gives CDR1 MDHEN, CDR2 SYDVKM. As DNA, the CDR3 is TGTGCCAGCAGCCCCCTATTGGGGTATGGCTACACCTTC. Translated: CASSPLLGYGYTF.

V gene TRBV5-1 combines with J gene TRBJ2-1, with 9 nucleotides matching TRBD2. Germline-derived CDR1 and CDR2 are SGHRS and YFSETQ. V shed 4 bases and J 6 bases; nucleotides not matched to a gene: 14. The CDR3 is made up of 17 amino acids. CDR3 loop: CASSARGRAGGRNEQFF. CDR3 coding DNA: TGCGCCAGCAGCGCACGGGGGCGAGCGGGAGGTCGCAATGAGCAGTTCTTC.

This clone was detected once. CDR3 nucleotides: TGCGCCAGCAGGTTTGGACAGGGAGGATCCGGGGAGCTGTTTTTT. It codes for CASRFGQGGSGELFF. The chain has TRBV5-1 and TRBJ2-2, with 8 bases aligning to TRBD1. The trim removed 5 bases at V and 6 bases at J, leaving 9 bases unmatched. This CDR3 region has 15 residues. The germline gives CDR1 SGHRS, CDR2 YFSETQ.

The CDR3: CASSPPGQGPPINQPQHF. The DNA for the CDR3 is TGTGCCAGCTCACCACCGGGACAGGGGCCCCCGATCAATCAGCCCCAGCATTTT. The J gene is TRBJ1-5, the V gene TRBV18; 10 nucleotides line up with TRBD1. J gave up 3 bases and V 0 bases, and 8 bases lay outside the gene matches. Germline V gene sequence: CDR1 KGHSH, CDR2 LQKENI. The CDR3 has 18 residues.

The sample holds a few counts of this clone. Other DNA sequences in this sample translate to the same CDR3. The V call is TRBV28, the J call TRBJ1-3; 7 bases match TRBD1. The germline gives CDR1 MDHEN, CDR2 SYDVKM. V lost 5 bases to trimming and J lost 2 bases; unmatched junction nucleotides: 3. The CDR3 sequence is 14 residues long. The CDR3, as DNA: TGTGCCAGCAGTCCGCAGGGGGCTGGAAACACCATATATTTT. It is translated as CASSPQGAGNTIYF.

The genes are TRBV28 and TRBJ1-5; 8 nucleotides align to TRBD1. This CDR3 is 17 amino acids long. Germline V gene data show CDR1 as MDHEN and CDR2 as SYDVKM. V lost 6 bases and J lost 1; bases outside the gene matches: 11. CDR3 DNA sequence: TGTGCCAGCAGCCTTATCCAGGGGGCGGCAAGCAATCAGCCCCAGCATTTT. This codes for CASSLIQGAASNQPQHF.

The V and J genes are TRBV15 and TRBJ2-7; 10 bases are a match to TRBD1. CDR3 length: 16 amino acids. CDR1 and CDR2 from the germline V gene are LNHNV and YYDKDF (reference sequence). V dropped 1 base and J dropped 4; count of bases not matched to a gene: 7. The CDR3 sequence: CATSRGLGQGEYEQYF. Written as DNA, the CDR3 is TGTGCCACCAGCAGAGGCTTAGGACAGGGGGAATACGAGCAGTACTTC.

V usage is TRBV7-2 and J usage is TRBJ1-5; TRBD1 is a possible D gene (5 bases). CDR3 size: 13 residues. V lost 6 bases, J lost 4 bases, and 10 bases lay in between. Germline assignment: CDR1 SGHTA and CDR2 FQGNSA. DNA for the CDR3: TGTGCCAGCAGTGGGGGAAGGAATCAGCCCCAGCATTTT. It translates to CASSGGRNQPQHF.

The rearrangement links TRBV5-4 to TRBJ1-1; D gene uncertain. This CDR3 is 15 amino acids long. Germline assignment: CDR1 SGHNT and CDR2 YYREEE (reference sequence). V lost 5 bases to trimming and J lost 2 bases, with 16 bases between them. The CDR3 reads CASSIGVPVNTEAFF. CDR3 coding DNA: TGTGCCAGCAGTATTGGGGTCCCCGTTAACACTGAAGCTTTCTTT.

The V call is TRBV4-1, the J call TRBJ2-7, with 9 bases aligning to TRBD2. The CDR3 is 15 residues long. V trimming: 1 base; J trimming: 3 bases; junction bases outside the gene matches: 4. The germline CDR1 and CDR2 sequences are MGHRA and YSYEKL. The CDR3 loop is CASSQVATSGYEQYF. In DNA, the CDR3 is TGCGCCAGCAGCCAAGTCGCGACTAGCGGCTACGAGCAGTACTTC.